This T cell receptor (beta chain) was sequenced during a study of blood T cells in healthy people across ages. The wider study: Researchers report that template switching captured about one barcoded beta molecule per two T cells. Study outcomes and limitations: There were more naive CD4+ cells and higher diversity in long-lived donors than in aged donors.

CDR1 and CDR2 (germline): SGHTA, FQGNSA. Trimming pared 2 bases from V and 5 bases from J, leaving 12 bases between. The CDR3 totals 14 residues. Comments on this clonotype: Its antigen is currently unknown.

PCR was performed a second time for roughly 7 to 12 cycles using a sample-barcoded 5' primer and a J-beta primer mix. Tags on each cDNA molecule came from a template-switch adaptor with 12 random nucleotides. TCRdb reprocessed the 5' RACE reads with MiXCR, giving one entry per CDR3 protein. This table holds 1.5 million to 1.9 million distinct CDR3 sequences, less than 45% found once. Per individual sample, total RNA of at least 5.5 micrograms was extracted. Sequencing was done on a sample of blood. The chain recombines TRBV7-2 with TRBJ2-5; D tentatively reads TRBD1 or TRBD2 (5 bases each). The receptor was isolated from a woman under 30 in good health. CDR3 amino acids: CASSLSRGRETQYF. Written as DNA, the CDR3 is TGTGCCAGCAGCTTAAGTAGGGGACGGGAGACCCAGTACTTC.